Each of the 10 T cell receptor beta chains below was sequenced from the same sample in a study of T cell responses to AZD1222 COVID-19 vaccine (dated by TCRdb to about 2021). The library relied on the immunoSEQ multiplex PCR assay. TCRdb holds this immuneACCESS table with in-frame rearrangements only. Some clones are missing; in checked studies, unresolved V genes explain under half, and the rest has no known cause. Within this sample are over 100,000 clones, with about 90% of them counted one time only. Around 7% of the sample lies in the top ten. The time point label on this specimen signifies: baseline before first vaccination. Material: peripheral blood, obtained on day 0 of AZD1222 vaccination. The source is an adult in good health.

The CDR3 sequence: CAILRDMNTEAFF. Here the CDR3 DNA reads TGTGCCATCCTACGAGATATGAACACTGAAGCTTTCTTT. This chain connects TRBV2 to TRBJ1-1; D not resolved. Per the germline V gene, CDR1 is SNHLY and CDR2 is FYNNEI. The germline V and J ends were trimmed by 10 bases and 0 bases, with 12 bases remaining between them. The CDR3 totals 13 residues. The full variable domain, its missing parts supplied by reference TRBV2 and TRBJ1-1, is EPEVTQTPSHQVTQMGQEVILRCVPISNHLYFYWYRQILGQKVEFLVSFYNNEISEKSEIFDDQFSVERPDGSNFTLKIRSTKLEDSAMYFCAILRDMNTEAFFGQGTRLTVV.

This rearrangement joins TRBV2 to TRBJ2-7, with TRBD2 identical over 9 bases. The ends lost 4 bases at V and 3 bases at J; junction bases unmatched: 4. Germline CDR1 is SNHLY and CDR2 is FYNNEI. The length of the CDR3 is 14 residues. The CDR3 is CASSASGAGYEQYF. The CDR3 DNA follows: TGTGCCAGCAGTGCTAGCGGGGCCGGCTACGAGCAGTACTTC.

V usage is TRBV28 and J usage is TRBJ2-7, with 13 bases lining up with TRBD2. V trimming: 6 bases; J trimming: 2 bases; junction bases outside the gene matches: 10. The CDR3 length is 17 residues. The V gene's germline CDR1 is MDHEN and CDR2 SYDVKM. CDR3 in DNA: TGTGCCAGCAGCTCAGGACTAGCGGGAGTCCCAACCTACGAGCAGTACTTC. Protein sequence: CASSSGLAGVPTYEQYF.

The J gene is TRBJ1-5, the V gene TRBV5-8; 8 bases map to TRBD1. The CDR3 spans 13 residues. Germline assignment: CDR1 SGHTS and CDR2 YDEGEE. Trimming cost V 4 bases and J 9 bases; bases outside gene matches: 6. Written as DNA, the CDR3 is TGTGCCAGCAGCGTGGGAGACAGGGGGCCCCAGCATTTT. As protein: CASSVGDRGPQHF.

The chain uses TRBV5-1 and TRBJ1-5, with 8 bases matching TRBD1. V was clipped by 5 bases and J by 7 bases; unmatched bases: 11. Germline loops: CDR1 SGHRS, CDR2 YFSETQ. The CDR3 covers 15 residues. The CDR3 is CASSLVTGGDQPQHF. In nucleotides, the CDR3 is TGCGCCAGCAGTCTAGTCACAGGGGGAGACCAGCCCCAGCATTTT.

V gene TRBV2 combines with J gene TRBJ1-5; D is perhaps TRBD1 (6 bases). V shed 11 bases and J shed 2 bases, with 16 bases lying between them. The CDR3 loop spans 14 amino acids. The germline gives CDR1 SNHLY, CDR2 FYNNEI. As DNA, the CDR3 is TGTGCCTCGGAGGGGGGCTTGGGCAATCAGCCCCAGCATTTT. It translates to CASEGGLGNQPQHF.

The J gene is TRBJ1-6, the V gene TRBV27; D ambiguous. The CDR3 has 17 amino acids. Trimming shortened V by 7 bases and J by 4 bases, and 20 bases separated the two germline ends. CDR1 is MNHEY, CDR2 SMNVEV, per germline (reference sequence). The CDR3 nucleotides read TGTGCCAGCAAATGGACGGGCAGCACCCTTTATAATTCACCCCTCCACTTT. Encoded protein: CASKWTGSTLYNSPLHF.

J is TRBJ1-3 and V is TRBV5-5; no definite D call. Deletions cut 0 bases from V and 3 bases from J, with 13 bases between. This CDR3 contains 16 residues. The germline gives CDR1 SGHKS, CDR2 YYEKEE (reference sequence). The CDR3 DNA follows: TGTGCCAGCAGCTTGGCCCCGGTGGGGTATGGAAACACCATATATTTT. Protein sequence: CASSLAPVGYGNTIYF.

The chain employs TRBV5-4 and TRBJ2-7; TRBD2 aligns across 9 bases. Germline V gene lookup returns CDR1 SGHNT and CDR2 YYREEE (reference sequence). Unmatched junction bases numbered 6, after V lost 3 bases and J lost 2 bases. This CDR3 contains 15 residues. The DNA of the CDR3 is TGTGCCAGCAGCTACCTGGGACTAGCTCCCTACGAGCAGTACTTC. It specifies CASSYLGLAPYEQYF.

For the CDR3, the DNA is TGTGCCAGCAGCCGGACAGCGCCGGGTGGCTACACCTTC. Amino acid sequence: CASSRTAPGGYTF. The gene calls are TRBV6-5 and TRBJ1-2; a weak D match, TRBD1 (6 bases). Trimming removed 6 bases at V and 7 bases at J, with 15 bases between. Germline assignment: CDR1 MNHEY and CDR2 SVGAGI. The CDR3 totals 13 residues.